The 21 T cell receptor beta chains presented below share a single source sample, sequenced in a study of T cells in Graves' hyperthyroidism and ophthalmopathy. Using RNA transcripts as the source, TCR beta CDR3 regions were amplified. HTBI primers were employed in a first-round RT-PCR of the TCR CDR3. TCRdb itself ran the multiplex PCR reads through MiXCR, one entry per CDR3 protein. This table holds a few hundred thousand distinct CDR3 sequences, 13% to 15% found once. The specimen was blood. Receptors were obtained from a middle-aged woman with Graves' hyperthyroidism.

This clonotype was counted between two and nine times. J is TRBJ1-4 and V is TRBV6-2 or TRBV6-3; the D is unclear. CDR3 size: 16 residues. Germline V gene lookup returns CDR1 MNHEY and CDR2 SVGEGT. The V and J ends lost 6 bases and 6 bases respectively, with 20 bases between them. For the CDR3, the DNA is TGTGCCAGCAGCGACCAGGTCGAATTTGGTTATGAAAAACTGTTTTTT. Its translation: CASSDQVEFGYEKLFF.

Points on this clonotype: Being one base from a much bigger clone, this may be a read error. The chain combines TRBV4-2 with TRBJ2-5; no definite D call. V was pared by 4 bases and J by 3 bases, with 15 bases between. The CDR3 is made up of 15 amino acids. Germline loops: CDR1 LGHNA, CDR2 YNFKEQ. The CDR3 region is CASSRESHPKETQYF. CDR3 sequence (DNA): TGTGCCAGCAGCCGAGAATCCCATCCCAAAGAGACCCAGTACTTC.

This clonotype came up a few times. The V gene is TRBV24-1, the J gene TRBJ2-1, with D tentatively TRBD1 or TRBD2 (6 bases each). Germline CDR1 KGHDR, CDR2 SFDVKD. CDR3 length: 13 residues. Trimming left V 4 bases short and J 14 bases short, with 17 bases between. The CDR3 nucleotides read TGTGCCACCAGTGACCCTGGGGGCGGGACCGAGTTCTTC. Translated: CATSDPGGGTEFF.

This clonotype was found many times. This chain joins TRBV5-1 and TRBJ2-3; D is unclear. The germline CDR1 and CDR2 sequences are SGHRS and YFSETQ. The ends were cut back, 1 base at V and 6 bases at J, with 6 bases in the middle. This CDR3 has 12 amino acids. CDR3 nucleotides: TGCGCCAGCAGCTTGCCGGACGATACGCAGTATTTT. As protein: CASSLPDDTQYF. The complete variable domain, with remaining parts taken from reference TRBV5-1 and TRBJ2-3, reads KAGVTQTPRYLIKTRGQQVTLSCSPISGHRSVSWYQQTPGQGLQFLFEYFSETQRNKGNFPGRFSGRQFSNSRSEMNVSTLELGDSALYLCASSLPDDTQYFGPGTRLTVL.

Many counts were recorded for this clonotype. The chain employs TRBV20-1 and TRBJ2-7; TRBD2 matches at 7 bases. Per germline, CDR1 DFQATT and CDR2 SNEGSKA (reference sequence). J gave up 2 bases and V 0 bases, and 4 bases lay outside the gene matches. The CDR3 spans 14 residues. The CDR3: CSAREGEGTYEQYF. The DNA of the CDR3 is TGCAGTGCTAGAGAAGGGGAGGGCACCTACGAGCAGTACTTC.

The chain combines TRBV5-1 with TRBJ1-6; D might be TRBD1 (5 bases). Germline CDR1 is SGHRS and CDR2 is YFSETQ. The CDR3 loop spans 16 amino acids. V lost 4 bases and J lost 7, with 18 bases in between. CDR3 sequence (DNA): TGCGCCAGCAGCGCGGCGCGGGCAGGGTGGAATTCACCCCTCCACTTT. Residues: CASSAARAGWNSPLHF.

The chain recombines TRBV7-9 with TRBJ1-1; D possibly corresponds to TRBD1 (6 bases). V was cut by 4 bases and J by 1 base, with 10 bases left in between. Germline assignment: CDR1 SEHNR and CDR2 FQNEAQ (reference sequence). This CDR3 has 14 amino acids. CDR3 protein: CASSYSGQNTEAFF. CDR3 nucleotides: TGTGCCAGCAGCTACTCGGGACAGAACACTGAAGCTTTCTTT.

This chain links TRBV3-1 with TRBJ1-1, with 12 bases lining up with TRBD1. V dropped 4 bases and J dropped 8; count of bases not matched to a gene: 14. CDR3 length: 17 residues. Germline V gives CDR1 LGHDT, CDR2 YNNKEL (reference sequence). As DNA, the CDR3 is TGTGCCAGCAGCCCGAGTCACGGGGGACAGGGGGCAGGAGAAGCTTTCTTT. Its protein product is CASSPSHGGQGAGEAFF. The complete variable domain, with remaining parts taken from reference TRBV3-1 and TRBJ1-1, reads DTAVSQTPKYLVTQMGNDKSIKCEQNLGHDTMYWYKQDSKKFLKIMFSYNNKELIINETVPNRFSPKSPDKAHLNLHINSLELGDSAVYFCASSPSHGGQGAGEAFFGQGTRLTVV.

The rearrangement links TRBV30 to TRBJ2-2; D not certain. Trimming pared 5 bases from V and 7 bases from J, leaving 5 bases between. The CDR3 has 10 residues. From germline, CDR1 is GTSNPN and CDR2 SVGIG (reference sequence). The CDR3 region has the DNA TGTGCCTGGGGGTACGGGGAGCTGTTTTTT. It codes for CAWGYGELFF.

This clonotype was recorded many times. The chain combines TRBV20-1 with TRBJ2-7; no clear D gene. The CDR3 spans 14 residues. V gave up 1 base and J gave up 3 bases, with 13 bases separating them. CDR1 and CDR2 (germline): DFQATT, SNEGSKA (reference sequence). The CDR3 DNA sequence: TGCAGTGCTAGAGTTTCGGCCGCGAACTACGAGCAGTACTTC. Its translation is CSARVSAANYEQYF.

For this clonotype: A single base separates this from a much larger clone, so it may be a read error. The CDR3 protein is CSARDFSAGGQETQYF. The CDR3 nucleotides are TGCAGTGCTAGAGATTTTTCCGCTGGCGGGCAAGAGACCCAGTACTTC. This chain joins TRBV20-1 and TRBJ2-5; weak D call: TRBD2 (5 bases). V was cut by 0 bases and J by 2 bases, with 16 bases left in between. This CDR3 comprises 16 residues. Germline V gene sequence: CDR1 DFQATT, CDR2 SNEGSKA (reference sequence).

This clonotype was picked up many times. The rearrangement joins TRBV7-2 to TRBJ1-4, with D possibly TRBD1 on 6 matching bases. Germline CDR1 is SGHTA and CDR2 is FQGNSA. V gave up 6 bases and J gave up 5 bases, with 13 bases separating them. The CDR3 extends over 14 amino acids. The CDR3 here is CASSPWGLNEKLFF. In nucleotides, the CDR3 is TGTGCCAGCAGTCCTTGGGGGCTAAATGAAAAACTGTTTTTT.

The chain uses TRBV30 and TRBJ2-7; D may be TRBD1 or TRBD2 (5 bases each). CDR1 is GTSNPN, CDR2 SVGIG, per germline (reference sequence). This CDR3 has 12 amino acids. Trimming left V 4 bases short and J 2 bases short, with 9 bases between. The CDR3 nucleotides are TGTGCCTGGAATCAGGGAGCCTACGAGCAGTACTTC. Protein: CAWNQGAYEQYF. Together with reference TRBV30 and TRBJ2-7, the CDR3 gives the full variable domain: SQTIHQWPATLVQPVGSPLSLECTVEGTSNPNLYWYRQAAGRGLQLLFYSVGIGQISSEVPQNLSASRPQDRQFILSSKKLLLSDSGFYLCAWNQGAYEQYFGPGTRLTVT.

CDR3 in DNA: TGTGCCAGCACCCCAACTAGCTATGAGACCCAGTACTTC. Its translation: CASTPTSYETQYF. The chain employs TRBV7-9 and TRBJ2-5; D is perhaps TRBD2 (6 bases). The CDR3 consists of 13 residues. V was pared by 7 bases and J by 5 bases, with 14 bases between. Germline V gene data show CDR1 as SEHNR and CDR2 as FQNEAQ (reference sequence).

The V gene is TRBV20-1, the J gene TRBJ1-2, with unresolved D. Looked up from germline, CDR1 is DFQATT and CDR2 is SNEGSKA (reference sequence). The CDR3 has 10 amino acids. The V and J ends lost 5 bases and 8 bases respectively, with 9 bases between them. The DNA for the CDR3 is TGCAGTGCTTCTGCCGAGGGCTACACCTTC. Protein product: CSASAEGYTF.

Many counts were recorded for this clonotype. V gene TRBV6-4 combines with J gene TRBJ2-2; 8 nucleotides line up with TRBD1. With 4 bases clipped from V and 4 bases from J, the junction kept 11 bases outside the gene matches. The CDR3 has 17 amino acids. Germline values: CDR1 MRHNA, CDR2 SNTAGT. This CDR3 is CASSAEGRGLTTGELFF. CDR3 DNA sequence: TGTGCCAGCAGTGCCGAGGGCAGGGGGCTAACCACCGGGGAGCTGTTTTTT.

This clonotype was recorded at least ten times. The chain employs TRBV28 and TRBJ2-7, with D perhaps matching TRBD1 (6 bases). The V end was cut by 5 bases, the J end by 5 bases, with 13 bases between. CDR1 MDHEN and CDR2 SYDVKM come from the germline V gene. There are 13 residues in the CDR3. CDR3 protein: CASSPITGNEQYF. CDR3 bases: TGTGCCAGCAGTCCGATCACAGGGAACGAGCAGTACTTC.

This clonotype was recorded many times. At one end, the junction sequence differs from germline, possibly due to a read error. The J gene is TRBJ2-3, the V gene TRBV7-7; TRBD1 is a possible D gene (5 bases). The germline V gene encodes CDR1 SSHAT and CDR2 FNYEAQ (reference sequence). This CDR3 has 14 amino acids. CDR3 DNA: TGTGCTAGCAGCTTAGGGGTTAGCACAGATACGCAGTATTTT. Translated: CASSLGVSTDTQYF.

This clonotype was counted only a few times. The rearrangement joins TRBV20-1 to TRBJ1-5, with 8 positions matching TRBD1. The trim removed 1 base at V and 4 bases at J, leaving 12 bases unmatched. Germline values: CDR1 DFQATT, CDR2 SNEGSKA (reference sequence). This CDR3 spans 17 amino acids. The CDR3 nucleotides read TGCAGTGCTAGAGGGCAGGTCAGGGGGCTACGAAATCAGCCCCAGCATTTT. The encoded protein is CSARGQVRGLRNQPQHF.

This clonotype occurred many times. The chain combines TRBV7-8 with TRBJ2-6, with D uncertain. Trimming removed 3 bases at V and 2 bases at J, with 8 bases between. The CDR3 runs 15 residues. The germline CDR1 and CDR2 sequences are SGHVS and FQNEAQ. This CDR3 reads CASSLGGTGANVLTF. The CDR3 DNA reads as TGTGCCAGCAGCTTGGGTGGCACTGGGGCCAACGTCCTGACTTTC.

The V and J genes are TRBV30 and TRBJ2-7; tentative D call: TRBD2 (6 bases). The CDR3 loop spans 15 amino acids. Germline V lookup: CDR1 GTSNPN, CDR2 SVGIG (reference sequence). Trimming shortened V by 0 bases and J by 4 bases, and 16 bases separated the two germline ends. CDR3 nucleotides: TGTGCCTGGAGTGTACCGGGACTCGAGGTATACGAGCAGTACTTC. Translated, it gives CAWSVPGLEVYEQYF.